What follows are 3 T cell receptor beta chains derived from one specimen sequenced in a study of shared clonotypes between healthy human individuals (TCRdb year 2020). The library was built by means of the immunoSEQ multiplex PCR assay. The immuneACCESS repertoire file appears here via TCRdb, limited to in-frame rearrangements. These files lack a portion of the clones; in checked studies, under half of the deficit traces to unresolved V genes, and the cause of the others is not known. In all, the sample holds some 2,000,000 clones, and nearly 97% of those were seen once. Of the sample, less than 0.15% is held by the ten largest clones. Sequencing was performed on naive CD4+ T cells sorted from blood. What this sample's cell subset or site label stands for: CD45RA+ positively selected. The receptors were gathered from a man aged 18 to 35 in good health.

The chain recombines TRBV5-1 with TRBJ2-5; D is unclear. This CDR3 has 14 residues. The V end was cut by 4 bases, the J end by 1 base, with 11 bases between. Germline CDR1 and CDR2: SGHRS and YFSETQ. Here the CDR3 reads CASSRTETQETQYF. CDR3 nucleotide sequence: TGCGCCAGCAGCAGGACGGAGACCCAAGAGACCCAGTACTTC. The variable domain in full, completed from reference TRBV5-1 and TRBJ2-5, reads KAGVTQTPRYLIKTRGQQVTLSCSPISGHRSVSWYQQTPGQGLQFLFEYFSETQRNKGNFPGRFSGRQFSNSRSEMNVSTLELGDSALYLCASSRTETQETQYFGPGTRLLVL.

The chain recombines TRBV4-1 with TRBJ2-5; D not resolved. The CDR3 contains 17 residues. Trimming shortened V by 4 bases and J by 0 bases, and 18 bases separated the two germline ends. Per the germline V gene, CDR1 is MGHRA and CDR2 is YSYEKL. Written as DNA, the CDR3 is TGCGCCAGCAGCCTTCGTGCGGCAGCATATAACCAAGAGACCCAGTACTTC. This encodes CASSLRAAAYNQETQYF.

The chain has TRBV6-6 and TRBJ1-6; D is possibly TRBD1 (6 bases). This CDR3 is 15 amino acids long. With 7 bases removed from V and 6 bases from J, the gap between germline ends came to 16 bases. CDR1 and CDR2 from the germline V gene are MNHNY and SVGAGI (reference sequence). Written as DNA, the CDR3 is TGTGCCAGCATGGGGGCTGGGGTGTTTAATTCACCCCTCCACTTT. This encodes CASMGAGVFNSPLHF.